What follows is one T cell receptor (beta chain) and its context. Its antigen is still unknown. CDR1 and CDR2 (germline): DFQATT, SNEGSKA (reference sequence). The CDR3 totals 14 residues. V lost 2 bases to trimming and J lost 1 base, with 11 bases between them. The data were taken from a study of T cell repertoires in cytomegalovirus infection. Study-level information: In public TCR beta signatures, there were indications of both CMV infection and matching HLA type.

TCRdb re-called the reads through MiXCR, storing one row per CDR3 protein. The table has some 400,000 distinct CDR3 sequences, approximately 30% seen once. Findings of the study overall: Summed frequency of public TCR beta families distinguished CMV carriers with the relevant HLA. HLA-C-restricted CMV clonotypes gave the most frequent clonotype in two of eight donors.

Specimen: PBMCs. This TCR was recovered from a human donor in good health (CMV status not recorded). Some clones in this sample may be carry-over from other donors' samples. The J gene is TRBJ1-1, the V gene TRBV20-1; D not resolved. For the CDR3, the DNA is TGCAGTGCTAGACCGGGCGACAAGAACACTGAAGCTTTCTTT. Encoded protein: CSARPGDKNTEAFF.